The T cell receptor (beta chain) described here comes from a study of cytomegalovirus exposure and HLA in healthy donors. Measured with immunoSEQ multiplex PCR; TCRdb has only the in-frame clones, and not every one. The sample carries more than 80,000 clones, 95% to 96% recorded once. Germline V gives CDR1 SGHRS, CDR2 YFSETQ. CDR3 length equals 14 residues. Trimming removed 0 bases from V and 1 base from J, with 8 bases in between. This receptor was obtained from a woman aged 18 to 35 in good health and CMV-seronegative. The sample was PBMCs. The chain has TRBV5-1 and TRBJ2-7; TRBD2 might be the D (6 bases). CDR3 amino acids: CASSLAGTSYEQYF. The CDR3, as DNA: TGCGCCAGCAGCTTGGCCGGGACTTCCTACGAGCAGTACTTC.